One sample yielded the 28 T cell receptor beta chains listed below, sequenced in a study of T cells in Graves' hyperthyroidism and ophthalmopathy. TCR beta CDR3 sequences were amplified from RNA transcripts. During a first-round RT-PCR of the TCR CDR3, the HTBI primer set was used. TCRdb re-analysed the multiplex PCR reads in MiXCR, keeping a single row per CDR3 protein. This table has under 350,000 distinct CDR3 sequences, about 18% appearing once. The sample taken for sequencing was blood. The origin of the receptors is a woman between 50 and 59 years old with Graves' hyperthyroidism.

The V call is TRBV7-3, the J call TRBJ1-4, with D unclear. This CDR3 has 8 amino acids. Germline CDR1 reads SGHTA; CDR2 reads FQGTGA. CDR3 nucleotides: TGTTCCCATGAAAAACTGTTTTTT. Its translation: CSHEKLFF.

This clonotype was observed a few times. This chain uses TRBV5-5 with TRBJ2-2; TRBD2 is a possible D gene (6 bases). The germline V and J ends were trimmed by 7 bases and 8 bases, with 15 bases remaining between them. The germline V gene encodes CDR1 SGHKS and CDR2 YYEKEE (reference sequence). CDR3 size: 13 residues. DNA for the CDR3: TGTGCCAGCGCCGGGGGTAGATCAGGGGAGCTGTTTTTT. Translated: CASAGGRSGELFF.

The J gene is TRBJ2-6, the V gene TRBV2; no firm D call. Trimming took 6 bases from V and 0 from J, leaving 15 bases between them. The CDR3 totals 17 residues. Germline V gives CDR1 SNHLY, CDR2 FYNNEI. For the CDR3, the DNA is TGTGCCAGCAGCCCCCGGGTCTTCCTCTCTGGGGCCAACGTCCTGACTTTC. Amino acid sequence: CASSPRVFLSGANVLTF. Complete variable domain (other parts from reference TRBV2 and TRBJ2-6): EPEVTQTPSHQVTQMGQEVILRCVPISNHLYFYWYRQILGQKVEFLVSFYNNEISEKSEIFDDQFSVERPDGSNFTLKIRSTKLEDSAMYFCASSPRVFLSGANVLTFGAGSRLTVL.

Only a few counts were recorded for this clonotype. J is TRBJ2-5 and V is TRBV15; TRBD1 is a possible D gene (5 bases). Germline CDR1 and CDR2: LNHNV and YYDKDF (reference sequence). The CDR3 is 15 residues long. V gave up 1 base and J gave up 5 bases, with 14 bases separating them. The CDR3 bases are TGTGCCACCAGCAGAGTTGGCCAGGCAGGGGAGACCCAGTACTTC. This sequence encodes CATSRVGQAGETQYF.

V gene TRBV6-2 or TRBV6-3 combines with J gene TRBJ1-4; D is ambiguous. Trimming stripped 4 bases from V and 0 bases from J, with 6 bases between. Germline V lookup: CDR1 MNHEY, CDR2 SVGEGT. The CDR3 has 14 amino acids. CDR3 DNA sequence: TGTGCCAGCAGTTCGCCTGCAACTAATGAAAAACTGTTTTTT. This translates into CASSSPATNEKLFF.

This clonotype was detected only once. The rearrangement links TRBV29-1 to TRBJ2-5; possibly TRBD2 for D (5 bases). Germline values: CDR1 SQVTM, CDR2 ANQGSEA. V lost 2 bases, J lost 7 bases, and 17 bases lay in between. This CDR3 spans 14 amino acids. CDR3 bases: TGCAGCGTTGAATTAATCGGGCGCCGGGGGACCCAGTACTTC. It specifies CSVELIGRRGTQYF.

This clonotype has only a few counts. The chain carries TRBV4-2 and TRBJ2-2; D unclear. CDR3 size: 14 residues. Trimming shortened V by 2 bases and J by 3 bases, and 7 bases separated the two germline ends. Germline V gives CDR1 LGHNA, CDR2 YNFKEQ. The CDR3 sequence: CASSQPTDTGELFF. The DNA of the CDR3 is TGTGCCAGCAGCCAACCGACCGACACCGGGGAGCTGTTTTTT.

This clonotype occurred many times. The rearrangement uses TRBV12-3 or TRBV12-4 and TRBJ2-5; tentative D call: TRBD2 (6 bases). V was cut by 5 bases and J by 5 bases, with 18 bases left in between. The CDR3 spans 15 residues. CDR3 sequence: CASSPPGLGVETQYF. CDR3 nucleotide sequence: TGTGCCAGCAGTCCGCCGGGACTGGGGGTCGAGACCCAGTACTTC.

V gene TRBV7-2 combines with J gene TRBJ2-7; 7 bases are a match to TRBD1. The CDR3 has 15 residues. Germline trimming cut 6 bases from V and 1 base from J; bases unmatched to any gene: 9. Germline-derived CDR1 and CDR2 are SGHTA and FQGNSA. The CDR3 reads CASRGPGQQSYEQYF. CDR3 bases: TGTGCCAGCAGGGGACCGGGACAGCAGTCCTACGAGCAGTACTTC. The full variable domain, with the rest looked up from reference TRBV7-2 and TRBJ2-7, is GAGVSQSPSNKVTEKGKDVELRCDPISGHTALYWYRQSLGQGLEFLIYFQGNSAPDKSGLPSDRFSAERTGGSVSTLTIQRTQQEDSAVYLCASRGPGQQSYEQYFGPGTRLTVT.

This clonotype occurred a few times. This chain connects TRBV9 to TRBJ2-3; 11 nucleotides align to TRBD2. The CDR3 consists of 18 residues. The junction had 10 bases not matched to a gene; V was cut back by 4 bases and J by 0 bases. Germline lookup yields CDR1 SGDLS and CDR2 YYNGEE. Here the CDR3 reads CASSSVAGGPRSTDTQYF. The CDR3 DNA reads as TGTGCCAGCAGCTCGGTAGCGGGAGGGCCTAGGAGCACAGATACGCAGTATTTT.

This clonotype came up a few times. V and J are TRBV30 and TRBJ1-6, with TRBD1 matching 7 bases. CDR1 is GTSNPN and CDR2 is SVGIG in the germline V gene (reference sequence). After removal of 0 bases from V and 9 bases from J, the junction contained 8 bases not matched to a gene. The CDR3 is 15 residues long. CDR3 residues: CAWSVGGDSGSPLHF. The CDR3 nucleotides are TGTGCCTGGAGTGTAGGGGGGGACAGTGGTTCACCCCTCCACTTT.

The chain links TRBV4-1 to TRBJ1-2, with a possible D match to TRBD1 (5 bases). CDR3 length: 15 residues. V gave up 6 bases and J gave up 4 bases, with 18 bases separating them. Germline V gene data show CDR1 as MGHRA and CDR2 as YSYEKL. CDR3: CASSRDDGGSYGYTF. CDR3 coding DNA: TGCGCCAGCAGTCGAGACGACGGGGGGAGCTATGGCTACACCTTC.

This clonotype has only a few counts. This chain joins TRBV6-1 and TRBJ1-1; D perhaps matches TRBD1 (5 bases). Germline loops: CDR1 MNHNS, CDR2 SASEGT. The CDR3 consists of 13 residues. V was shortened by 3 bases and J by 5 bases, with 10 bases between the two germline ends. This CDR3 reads CASSETQGTEAFF. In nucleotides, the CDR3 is TGTGCCAGCAGTGAGACGCAGGGTACTGAAGCTTTCTTT.

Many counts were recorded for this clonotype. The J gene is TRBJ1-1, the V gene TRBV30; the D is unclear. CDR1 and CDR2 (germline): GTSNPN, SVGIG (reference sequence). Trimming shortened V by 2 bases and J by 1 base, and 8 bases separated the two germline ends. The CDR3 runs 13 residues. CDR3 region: CAWSRQENTEAFF. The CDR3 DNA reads TGTGCCTGGAGTCGGCAGGAGAACACTGAAGCTTTCTTT.

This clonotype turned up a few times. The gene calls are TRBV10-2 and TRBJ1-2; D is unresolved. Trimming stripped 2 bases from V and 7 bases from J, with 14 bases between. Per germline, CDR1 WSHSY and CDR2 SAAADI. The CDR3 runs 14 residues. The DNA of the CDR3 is TGCGCCAGCAGTGAGGACTACAAGGGTGCTGGCTACACCTTC. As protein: CASSEDYKGAGYTF.

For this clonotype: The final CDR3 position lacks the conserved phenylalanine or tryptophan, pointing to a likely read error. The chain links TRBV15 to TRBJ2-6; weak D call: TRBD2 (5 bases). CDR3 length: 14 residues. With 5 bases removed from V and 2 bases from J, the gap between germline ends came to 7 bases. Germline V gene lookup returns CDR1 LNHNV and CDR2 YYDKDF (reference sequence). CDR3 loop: CATSGLAGANVLTL. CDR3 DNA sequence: TGTGCCACCAGCGGACTGGCTGGGGCCAACGTCCTGACTCTC.

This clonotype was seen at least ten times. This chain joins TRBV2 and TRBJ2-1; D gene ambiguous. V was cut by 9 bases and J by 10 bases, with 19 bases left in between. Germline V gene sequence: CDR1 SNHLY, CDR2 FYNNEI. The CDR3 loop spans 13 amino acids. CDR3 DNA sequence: TGTGCCAGGGAGCCTAGTCAAGGGAAAGAGCAGTTCTTC. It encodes CAREPSQGKEQFF.

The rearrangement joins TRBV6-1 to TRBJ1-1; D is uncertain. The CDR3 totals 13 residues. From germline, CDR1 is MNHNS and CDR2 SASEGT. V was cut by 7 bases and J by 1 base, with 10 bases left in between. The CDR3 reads CASTPDGNTEAFF. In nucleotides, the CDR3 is TGTGCCAGCACCCCAGACGGGAACACTGAAGCTTTCTTT.

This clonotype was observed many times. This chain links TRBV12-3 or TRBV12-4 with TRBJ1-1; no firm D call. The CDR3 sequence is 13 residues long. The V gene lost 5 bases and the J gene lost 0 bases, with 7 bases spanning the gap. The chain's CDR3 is CASSGELNTEAFF. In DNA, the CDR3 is TGTGCCAGCAGTGGGGAGTTGAACACTGAAGCTTTCTTT.

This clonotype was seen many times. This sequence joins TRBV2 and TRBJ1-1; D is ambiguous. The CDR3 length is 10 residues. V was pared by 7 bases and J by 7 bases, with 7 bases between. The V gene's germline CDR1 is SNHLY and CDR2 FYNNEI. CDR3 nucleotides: TGTGCCAGCATAGGACTTGAAGCTTTCTTT. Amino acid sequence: CASIGLEAFF.

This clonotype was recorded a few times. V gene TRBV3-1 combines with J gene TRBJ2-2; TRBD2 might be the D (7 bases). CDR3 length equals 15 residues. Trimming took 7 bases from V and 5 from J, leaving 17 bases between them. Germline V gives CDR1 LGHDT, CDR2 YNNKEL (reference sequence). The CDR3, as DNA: TGTGCCAGCAACACACTAGGGGGGGGAACCGGGGAGCTGTTTTTT. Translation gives CASNTLGGGTGELFF. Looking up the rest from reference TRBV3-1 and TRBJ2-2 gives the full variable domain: DTAVSQTPKYLVTQMGNDKSIKCEQNLGHDTMYWYKQDSKKFLKIMFSYNNKELIINETVPNRFSPKSPDKAHLNLHINSLELGDSAVYFCASNTLGGGTGELFFGEGSRLTVL.

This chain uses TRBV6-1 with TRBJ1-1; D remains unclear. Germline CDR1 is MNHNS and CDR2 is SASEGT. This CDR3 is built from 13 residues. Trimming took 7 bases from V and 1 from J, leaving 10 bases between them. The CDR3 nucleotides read TGTGCCAGCAATTATGGCGGGAACACTGAAGCTTTCTTT. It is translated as CASNYGGNTEAFF.

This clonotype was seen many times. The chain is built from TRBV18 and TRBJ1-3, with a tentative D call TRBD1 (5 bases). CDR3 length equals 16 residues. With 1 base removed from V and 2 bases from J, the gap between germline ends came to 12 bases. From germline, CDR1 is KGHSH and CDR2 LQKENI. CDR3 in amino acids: CASSPRSRAPGNTIYF. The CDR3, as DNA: TGTGCCAGCTCACCACGATCCAGGGCGCCTGGAAACACCATATATTTT.

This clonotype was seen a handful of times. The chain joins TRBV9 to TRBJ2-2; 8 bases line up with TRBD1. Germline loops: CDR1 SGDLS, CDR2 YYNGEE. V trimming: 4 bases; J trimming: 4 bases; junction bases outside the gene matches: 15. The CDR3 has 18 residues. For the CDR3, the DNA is TGTGCCAGCAGCCCTCGGACAGGGAAGCTAGAACGCACCGGGGAGCTGTTTTTT. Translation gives CASSPRTGKLERTGELFF.

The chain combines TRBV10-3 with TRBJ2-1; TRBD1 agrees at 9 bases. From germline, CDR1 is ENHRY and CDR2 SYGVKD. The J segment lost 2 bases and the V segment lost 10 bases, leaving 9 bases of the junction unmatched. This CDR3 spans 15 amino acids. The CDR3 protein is CASRPGQGPYNEQFF. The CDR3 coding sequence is TGTGCCAGCCGGCCGGGACAGGGACCCTACAATGAGCAGTTCTTC.

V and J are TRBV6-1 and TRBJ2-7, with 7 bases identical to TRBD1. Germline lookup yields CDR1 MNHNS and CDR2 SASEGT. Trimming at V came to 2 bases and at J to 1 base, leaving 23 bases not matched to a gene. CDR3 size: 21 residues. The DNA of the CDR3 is TGTGCCAGCAGTGAAAACCCTTGGACAGGATCACGCGGGCGAGGATCCTACGAGCAGTACTTC. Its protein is CASSENPWTGSRGRGSYEQYF.

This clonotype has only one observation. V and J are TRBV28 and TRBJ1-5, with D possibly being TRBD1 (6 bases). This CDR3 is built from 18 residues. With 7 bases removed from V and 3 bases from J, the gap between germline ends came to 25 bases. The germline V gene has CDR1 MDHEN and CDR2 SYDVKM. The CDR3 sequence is CASTYTFRQVTFNQPQHF. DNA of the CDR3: TGTGCCAGCACCTACACCTTTCGACAGGTTACCTTCAATCAGCCCCAGCATTTT.

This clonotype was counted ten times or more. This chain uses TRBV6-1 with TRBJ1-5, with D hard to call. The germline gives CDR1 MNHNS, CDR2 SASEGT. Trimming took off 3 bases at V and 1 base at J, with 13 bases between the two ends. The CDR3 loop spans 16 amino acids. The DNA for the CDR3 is TGTGCCAGCAGTGAGTCGGCCGTGATAAGCAATCAGCCCCAGCATTTT. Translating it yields CASSESAVISNQPQHF.